This entry describes one T cell receptor (beta chain). Its specificity is unknown. The source of the sample is a study of cytomegalovirus exposure and HLA in healthy donors. Study-wide results and limits: Investigators reported 164 TCR beta chains as tied to cytomegalovirus. Accurate predictions that matched the HLA-A and HLA-B alleles of most subjects were reportedly made from TCR beta sequences. A few CMV-associated chains were confirmed in vitro to be specific for CMV antigens.

The study ran its PCR with 60 Vbeta and 13 Jbeta primers. As handled by the study authors: Among the unique TCR beta chains that a later analysis counted, about 81 million in all, about 12 million were shared. The assay was immunoSEQ multiplex PCR, and TCRdb's table has in-frame clones only and misses some. The V and J calls and clone size come from that table; D and trimming were worked out from the DNA. The data contain roughly 130,000 clones, about 80% of them singletons. The sequencing input was PBMCs. The clonotype comes from a man aged 40-49 years in good health and CMV-seronegative.

The DNA for the CDR3 is TGTGCCTGGACTGGGGCGGACGAGCAGTTCTTC. Encoded protein: CAWTGADEQFF. V is TRBV30 and J is TRBJ2-1; tentative D call: TRBD1 (5 bases). Trimming removed 4 bases at V and 10 bases at J, with 11 bases between. The CDR3 consists of 11 residues. Germline-derived CDR1 and CDR2 are GTSNPN and SVGIG (reference sequence).